This T cell receptor beta chain stems from a study of tumor and adjacent non-tumor tissue in lung cancer. Study background: Aged about 31 to 80 years, patients included roughly ten men and a handful of women with stage I to III disease.

RNA was extracted from bulk tissue without any cell sorting. This clonotype was counted ten times or more. Germline is not matched at one junction end, which may reflect a read error. The CDR3 contains 11 residues. The germline V gene has CDR1 SEHNR and CDR2 FQNEAQ (reference sequence). The library came from three nested PCR rounds adapted from ARM-PCR protocols. Each CDR3 protein is one row after TCRdb ran MiXCR on the multiplex PCR reads. In the table there are 95,000 to 150,000 distinct CDR3 sequences, 66% of which are singletons. The material sequenced was lung tumor tissue. This receptor was identified in a young man with non-small cell lung cancer. This chain links TRBV7-9 with TRBJ2-7, with D possibly matching TRBD2 (6 bases). CDR3 sequence reads: CASSTSGTPSF. DNA of the CDR3: TGTGCCAGCAGCACCTCGGGGACTCCCTCCTTC.